This T cell receptor beta chain was observed in a study of blood T cells in healthy people across ages. Study-wide findings and caveats: With donor CMV status unknown, expanded clonotype changes were possibly confounded.

The germline V gene has CDR1 DFQATT and CDR2 SNEGSKA (reference sequence). This CDR3 has 15 amino acids. J gave up 9 bases and V 3 bases, and 9 bases lay outside the gene matches. This clonotype was observed a few times. Its antigen is currently unknown. Primers used in a second PCR of about 6 to 11 cycles were a sample-barcoded 5' primer and a J-beta primer mix. TCRdb reprocessed the 5' RACE reads via MiXCR and lists one record per CDR3 protein. The repertoire holds more than 900,000 distinct CDR3 sequences, with 20% to 25% as singletons. These sequences were also reported in another study, on T cells of mothers and their children. That report notes: Three healthy Caucasian mothers served as donors, and their six children did as well.

The specimen sequenced was blood. The rearrangement uses TRBV20-1 and TRBJ1-6, with 9 bases lining up with TRBD1. This TCR came from a girl aged 2 to 10 in good health. The CDR3 region is CSARGAGTGSSPLHF. DNA of the CDR3: TGCAGTGCTAGGGGGGCGGGGACAGGGAGTTCACCCCTCCACTTT.